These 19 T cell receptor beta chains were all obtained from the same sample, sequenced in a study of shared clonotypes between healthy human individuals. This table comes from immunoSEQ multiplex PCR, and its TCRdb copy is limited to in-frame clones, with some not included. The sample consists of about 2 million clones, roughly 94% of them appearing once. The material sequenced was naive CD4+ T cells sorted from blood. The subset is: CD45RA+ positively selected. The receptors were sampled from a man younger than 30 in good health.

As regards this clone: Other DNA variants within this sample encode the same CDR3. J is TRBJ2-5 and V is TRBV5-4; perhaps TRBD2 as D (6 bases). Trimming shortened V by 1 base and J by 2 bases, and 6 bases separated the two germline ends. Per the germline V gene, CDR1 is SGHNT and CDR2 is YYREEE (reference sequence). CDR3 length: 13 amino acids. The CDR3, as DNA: TGTGCCAGCAGCTTGCGGGGGCAAGAGACCCAGTACTTC. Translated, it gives CASSLRGQETQYF.

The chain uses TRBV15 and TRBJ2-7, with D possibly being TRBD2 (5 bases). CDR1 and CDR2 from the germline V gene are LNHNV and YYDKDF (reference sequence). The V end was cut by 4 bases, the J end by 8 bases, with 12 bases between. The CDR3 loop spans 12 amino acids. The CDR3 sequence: CATSNEGIQQYF. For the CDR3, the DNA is TGTGCCACCAGCAATGAGGGCATCCAGCAGTACTTC.

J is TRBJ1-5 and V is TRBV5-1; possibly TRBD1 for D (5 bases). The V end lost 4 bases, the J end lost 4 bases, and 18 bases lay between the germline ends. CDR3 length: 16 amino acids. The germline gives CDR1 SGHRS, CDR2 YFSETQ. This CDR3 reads CASSHASTASNQPQHF. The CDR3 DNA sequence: TGCGCCAGCAGCCATGCTTCGACAGCCTCTAATCAGCCCCAGCATTTT.

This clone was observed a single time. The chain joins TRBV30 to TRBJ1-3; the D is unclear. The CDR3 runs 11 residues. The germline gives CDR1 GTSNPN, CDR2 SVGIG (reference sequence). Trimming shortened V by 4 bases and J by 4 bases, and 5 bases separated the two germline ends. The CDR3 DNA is TGTGCCTGGAACGTCGGAAACACCATATATTTT. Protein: CAWNVGNTIYF.

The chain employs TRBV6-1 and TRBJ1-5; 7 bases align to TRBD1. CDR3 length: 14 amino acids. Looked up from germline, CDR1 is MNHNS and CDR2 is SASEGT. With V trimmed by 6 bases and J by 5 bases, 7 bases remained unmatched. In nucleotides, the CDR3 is TGTGCCAGCAGCCCAGGGACAGAGTATCAGCCCCAGCATTTT. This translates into CASSPGTEYQPQHF.

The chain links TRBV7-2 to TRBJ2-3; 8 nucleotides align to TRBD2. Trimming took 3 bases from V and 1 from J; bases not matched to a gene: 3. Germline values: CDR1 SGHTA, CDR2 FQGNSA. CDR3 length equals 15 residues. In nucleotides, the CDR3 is TGTGCCAGCAGCTTGACTAGCGTCGGCACAGATACGCAGTATTTT. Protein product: CASSLTSVGTDTQYF. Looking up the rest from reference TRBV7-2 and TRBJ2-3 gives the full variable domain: GAGVSQSPSNKVTEKGKDVELRCDPISGHTALYWYRQSLGQGLEFLIYFQGNSAPDKSGLPSDRFSAERTGGSVSTLTIQRTQQEDSAVYLCASSLTSVGTDTQYFGPGTRLTVL.

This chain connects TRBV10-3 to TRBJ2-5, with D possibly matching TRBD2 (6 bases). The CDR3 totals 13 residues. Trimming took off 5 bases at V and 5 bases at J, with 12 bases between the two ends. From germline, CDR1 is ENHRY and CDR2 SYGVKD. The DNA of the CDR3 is TGTGCCATCAGTCTCTCTAGCGTCGAGACCCAGTACTTC. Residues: CAISLSSVETQYF.

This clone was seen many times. As DNA, the CDR3 is TGTGCCAGCAGCTTGGCCAGAGATAGGGGACCCGATACGCAGTATTTT. This sequence encodes CASSLARDRGPDTQYF. The genes are TRBV5-4 and TRBJ2-3; D may correspond to TRBD1 or TRBD2 (5 bases each). From germline, CDR1 is SGHNT and CDR2 YYREEE (reference sequence). V was pared by 0 bases and J by 6 bases, with 17 bases between. The CDR3 consists of 16 residues.

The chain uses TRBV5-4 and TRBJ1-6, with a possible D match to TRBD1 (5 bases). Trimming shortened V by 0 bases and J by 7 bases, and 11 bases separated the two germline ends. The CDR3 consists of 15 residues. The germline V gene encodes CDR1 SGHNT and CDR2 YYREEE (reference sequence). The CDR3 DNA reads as TGTGCCAGCAGCTTGGTGGCAGGGATGAATTCACCCCTCCACTTT. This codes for CASSLVAGMNSPLHF.

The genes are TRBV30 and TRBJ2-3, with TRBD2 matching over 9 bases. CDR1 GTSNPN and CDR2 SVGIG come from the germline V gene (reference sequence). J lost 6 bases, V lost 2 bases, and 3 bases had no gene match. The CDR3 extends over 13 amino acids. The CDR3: CAWSSLAGDTQYF. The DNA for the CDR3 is TGTGCCTGGAGTAGTCTAGCGGGGGATACGCAGTATTTT.

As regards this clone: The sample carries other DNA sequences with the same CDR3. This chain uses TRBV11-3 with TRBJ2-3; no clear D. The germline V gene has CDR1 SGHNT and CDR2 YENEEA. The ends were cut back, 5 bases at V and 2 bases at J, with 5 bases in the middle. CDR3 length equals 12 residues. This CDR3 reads CASSLSTDTQYF. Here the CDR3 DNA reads TGTGCCAGCAGCCTCTCCACAGATACGCAGTATTTT.

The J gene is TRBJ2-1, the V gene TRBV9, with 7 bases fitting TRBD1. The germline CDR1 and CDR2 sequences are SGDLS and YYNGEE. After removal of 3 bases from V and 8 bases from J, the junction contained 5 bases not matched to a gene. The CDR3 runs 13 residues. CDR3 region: CASSEGQGDEQFF. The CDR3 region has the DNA TGTGCCAGCAGCGAGGGGCAGGGGGATGAGCAGTTCTTC.

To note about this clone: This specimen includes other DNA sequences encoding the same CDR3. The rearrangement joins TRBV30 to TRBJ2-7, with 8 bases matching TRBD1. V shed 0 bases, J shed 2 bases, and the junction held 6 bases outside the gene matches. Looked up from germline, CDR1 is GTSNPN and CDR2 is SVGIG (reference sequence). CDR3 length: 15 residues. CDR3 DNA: TGTGCCTGGAGTGTAAGGGGGACAGGTGCCTACGAGCAGTACTTC. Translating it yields CAWSVRGTGAYEQYF.

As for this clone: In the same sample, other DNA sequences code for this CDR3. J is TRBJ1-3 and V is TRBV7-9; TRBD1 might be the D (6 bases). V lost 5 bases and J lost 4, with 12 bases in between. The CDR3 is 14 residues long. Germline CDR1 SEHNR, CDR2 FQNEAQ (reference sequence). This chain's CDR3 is CASSPTGTGNTIYF. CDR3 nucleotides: TGTGCCAGCAGCCCTACAGGGACGGGAAACACCATATATTTT.

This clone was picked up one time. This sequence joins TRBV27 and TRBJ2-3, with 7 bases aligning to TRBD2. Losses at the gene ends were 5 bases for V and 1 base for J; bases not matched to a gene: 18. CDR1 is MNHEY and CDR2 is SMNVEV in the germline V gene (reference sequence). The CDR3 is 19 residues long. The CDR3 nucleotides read TGTGCCAGCAGTCGGGGAGGTAGCGGGCCCGCCCCCCGCACAGATACGCAGTATTTT. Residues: CASSRGGSGPAPRTDTQYF.

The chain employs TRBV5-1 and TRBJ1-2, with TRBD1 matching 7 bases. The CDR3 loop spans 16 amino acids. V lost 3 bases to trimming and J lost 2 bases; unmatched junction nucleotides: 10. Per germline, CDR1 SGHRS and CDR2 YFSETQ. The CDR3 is CASSSGGVDTNYGYTF. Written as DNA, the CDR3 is TGCGCCAGCAGCTCAGGGGGAGTGGACACGAACTATGGCTACACCTTC.

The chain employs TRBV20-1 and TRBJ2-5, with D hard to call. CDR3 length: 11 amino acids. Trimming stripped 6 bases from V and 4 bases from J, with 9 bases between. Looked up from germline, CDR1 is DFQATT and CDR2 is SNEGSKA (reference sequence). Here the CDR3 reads CSARYLETQYF. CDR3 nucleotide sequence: TGCAGTGCGAGATACCTAGAGACCCAGTACTTC.

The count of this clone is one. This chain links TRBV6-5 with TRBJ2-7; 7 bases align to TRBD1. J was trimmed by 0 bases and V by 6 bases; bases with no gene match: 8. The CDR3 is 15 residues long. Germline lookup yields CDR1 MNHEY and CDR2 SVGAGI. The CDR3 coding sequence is TGTGCCAGCAGCAAAGACAGGGACCCCTCCTACGAGCAGTACTTC. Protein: CASSKDRDPSYEQYF.

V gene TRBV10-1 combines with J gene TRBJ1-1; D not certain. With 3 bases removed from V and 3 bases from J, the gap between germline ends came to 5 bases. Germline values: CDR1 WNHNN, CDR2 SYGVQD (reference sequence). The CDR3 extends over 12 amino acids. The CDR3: CASSDPDTEAFF. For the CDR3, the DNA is TGCGCCAGCAGTGATCCGGACACTGAAGCTTTCTTT.